Below are 31 T cell receptor beta chains sequenced from a single sample in a study of blood T cells in healthy people across ages. A J-beta primer mix and a sample-barcoded 5' primer were used in a second PCR of about 7 to 12 cycles. TCRdb redid the calling of the 5' RACE reads with MiXCR, one entry per CDR3 protein. The sample has 1.5 million to 2 million distinct CDR3 sequences; around 50% are singletons. Sequencing was carried out using blood. The receptors shown here come from a woman aged 40 to 55 in good health.

Comments on this clonotype: A read error may account for a junction end that differs from germline. Here the CDR3 DNA reads TGTGCCATACGAGACAAGGGGAGTGAAGAACTGTTTTTT. Translation gives CAIRDKGSEELFF. The J gene is TRBJ1-4, the V gene TRBV10-3; TRBD1 is a possible D gene (5 bases). CDR1 is ENHRY, CDR2 SYGVKD, per germline. The CDR3 consists of 13 residues.

This chain uses TRBV5-1 with TRBJ2-3; D gene ambiguous. V lost 4 bases and J 4 bases, leaving 19 bases between the germline ends. Germline CDR1 SGHRS, CDR2 YFSETQ. There are 16 residues in the CDR3. The DNA of the CDR3 is TGCGCCAGCAGCCTCCGGTTTCCCGGAGAGGCAGATACGCAGTATTTT. Translation gives CASSLRFPGEADTQYF.

This clonotype was recorded many times. The chain joins TRBV10-3 to TRBJ2-7, with D perhaps TRBD1 (5 bases). CDR3 length equals 13 residues. Trimming stripped 4 bases from V and 1 base from J, with 8 bases between. Germline CDR1 and CDR2: ENHRY and SYGVKD. This chain's CDR3 is CAISVTGSYEQYF. CDR3 in DNA: TGTGCCATCAGTGTAACAGGTTCCTACGAGCAGTACTTC.

In its sample, this clonotype was seen a few times. The chain recombines TRBV20-1 with TRBJ1-2; TRBD1 is a possible D gene (6 bases). This CDR3 contains 13 residues. Germline values: CDR1 DFQATT, CDR2 SNEGSKA (reference sequence). As DNA, the CDR3 is TGCAGCCTCTTACAGGGCTTCGCAGATGGCTACACCTTC. Its protein product is CSLLQGFADGYTF.

The genes are TRBV6-5 and TRBJ2-1, with D hard to call. The CDR3 runs 16 residues. V was pared by 1 base and J by 0 bases, with 10 bases between. CDR1 is MNHEY and CDR2 is SVGAGI in the germline V gene. DNA of the CDR3: TGTGCCAGCAGTTACTTCGCCGAGAGCTCCTACAATGAGCAGTTCTTC. Translating it yields CASSYFAESSYNEQFF.

This clonotype was counted a few times. This chain joins TRBV27 and TRBJ1-1, with D maybe TRBD1 (5 bases). The CDR3 covers 13 residues. Germline V gene lookup returns CDR1 MNHEY and CDR2 SMNVEV (reference sequence). Trimming shortened V by 3 bases and J by 4 bases, and 9 bases separated the two germline ends. The CDR3 bases are TGTGCCAGCAGTTTGGGGGAAGGCACTGAAGCTTTCTTT. This encodes CASSLGEGTEAFF.

This clonotype was seen a handful of times. This chain uses TRBV4-3 with TRBJ2-6; D remains unclear. V dropped 0 bases and J dropped 0 bases, with 9 bases sitting between them. Germline V gene lookup returns CDR1 LGHNA and CDR2 YSLEER. The CDR3 runs to 17 residues. The DNA of the CDR3 is TGCGCCAGCAGCCAAGATCTAACGAGCTCTGGGGCCAACGTCCTGACTTTC. This translates into CASSQDLTSSGANVLTF.

V and J are TRBV20-1 and TRBJ1-4, with unresolved D. The CDR3 has 14 residues. Germline lookup yields CDR1 DFQATT and CDR2 SNEGSKA (reference sequence). V was clipped by 7 bases and J by 5 bases, with 17 bases between them. The chain's CDR3 is CSVTSSRQNEKLFF. The CDR3, as DNA: TGCAGTGTTACCAGTAGTAGGCAGAATGAAAAACTGTTTTTT.

This chain joins TRBV5-1 and TRBJ2-7, with D possibly being TRBD1 (5 bases). This CDR3 contains 14 residues. Deletions cut 0 bases from V and 4 bases from J, with 11 bases between. Germline loops: CDR1 SGHRS, CDR2 YFSETQ. CDR3 protein: CASSLDRMSYEQYF. CDR3 DNA: TGCGCCAGCAGCTTGGACAGGATGAGTTACGAGCAGTACTTC.

This clonotype was seen a handful of times. V gene TRBV6-1 combines with J gene TRBJ1-2, with D perhaps TRBD1 (6 bases). Germline V gene data show CDR1 as MNHNS and CDR2 as SASEGT. V lost 10 bases, J lost 2 bases, and 14 bases lay in between. The CDR3 is 13 amino acids. CDR3 sequence (DNA): TGTGCCACGGGGACAATGGACAACTATGGCTACACCTTC. Amino acid sequence: CATGTMDNYGYTF.

The rearrangement joins TRBV12-5 to TRBJ2-3; TRBD1 is a possible D gene (7 bases). This CDR3 contains 17 residues. The V end lost 0 bases, the J end lost 4 bases, and 17 bases lay between the germline ends. In germline, CDR1 is LGHNT, CDR2 FRNRAP. In DNA, the CDR3 is TGTGCTAGTGGTTTGGTACTACAGGGGAGGAATCCAGATACGCAGTATTTT. Protein sequence: CASGLVLQGRNPDTQYF.

This clonotype appeared a few times. This sequence joins TRBV7-6 and TRBJ2-1; TRBD1 aligns across 9 bases. Germline trimming cut 5 bases from V and 6 bases from J; bases unmatched to any gene: 11. Germline CDR1 reads SGHVS; CDR2 reads FNYEAQ. CDR3 length: 16 residues. The CDR3 DNA sequence: TGTGCCAGCAGCGAACTACCCGGGACAGGGCCCAATGAGCAGTTCTTC. Its translation: CASSELPGTGPNEQFF.

This clonotype was counted between two and nine times. The V call is TRBV29-1, the J call TRBJ2-5; 8 nucleotides line up with TRBD1. The ends lost 4 bases at V and 5 bases at J; junction bases unmatched: 6. CDR1 is SQVTM and CDR2 is ANQGSEA in the germline V gene. This CDR3 comprises 13 residues. The CDR3 DNA follows: TGCAGCGTTGGGCAGGGGGCTAGGGAGACCCAGTACTTC. Residues: CSVGQGARETQYF. The full variable domain, with the rest looked up from reference TRBV29-1 and TRBJ2-5, is SAVISQKPSRDICQRGTSLTIQCQVDSQVTMMFWYRQQPGQSLTLIATANQGSEATYESGFVIDKFPISRPNLTFSTLTVSNMSPEDSSIYLCSVGQGARETQYFGPGTRLLVL.

The V and J genes are TRBV6-6 and TRBJ2-3, with TRBD2 matching over 14 bases. Looked up from germline, CDR1 is MNHNY and CDR2 is SVGAGI (reference sequence). J gave up 5 bases and V 7 bases, and 8 bases lay outside the gene matches. The CDR3 loop spans 16 amino acids. The CDR3 protein is CASIPGLAGVGDTQYF. The CDR3 nucleotides read TGTGCCAGCATCCCGGGACTAGCGGGGGTGGGAGATACGCAGTATTTT.

This chain joins TRBV19 and TRBJ2-5; D unresolved. The J call may be mistaken, given a closer DNA end match to TRBJ2-7. The CDR3 spans 14 residues. Germline V CDR1 and CDR2: LNHDA, SQIVND (reference sequence). The CDR3 coding sequence is TGTGCCAGTAGTATAGATCCAACCACCTACGAGCAGTACTTC. Protein product: CASSIDPTTYEQYF.

The chain couples TRBV9 to TRBJ2-2; no definite D call. Germline V gives CDR1 SGDLS, CDR2 YYNGEE. V was trimmed by 0 bases and J by 1 base, leaving 7 bases between them. The length of the CDR3 is 15 residues. CDR3 residues: CASSVGGGNTGELFF. The CDR3 bases are TGTGCCAGCAGCGTAGGTGGCGGGAACACCGGGGAGCTGTTTTTT.

The chain has TRBV20-1 and TRBJ2-5; 8 bases agree with TRBD2. The J call is uncertain, as TRBJ2-7 better fits the DNA end. The germline gives CDR1 DFQATT, CDR2 SNEGSKA (reference sequence). The CDR3 is 15 residues long. The CDR3 DNA reads as TGCAGTGCTAGGCCCTGGGCACTAGCGGCCCACGAGCAGTACTTC. Translating it yields CSARPWALAAHEQYF.

This clonotype was seen more than once but under ten times. The gene calls are TRBV20-1 and TRBJ2-5; the match to TRBD2 covers 12 bases. The V and J ends lost 3 bases and 11 bases, in that order; junction bases with no gene match: 4. Germline assignment: CDR1 DFQATT and CDR2 SNEGSKA (reference sequence). This CDR3 region has 12 residues. CDR3 residues: CSASSLAGGQYF. DNA for the CDR3: TGCAGTGCTAGTTCCCTAGCGGGGGGGCAGTACTTC.

The sample holds many counts of this clonotype. The chain couples TRBV25-1 to TRBJ2-7; D is perhaps TRBD2 (7 bases). This CDR3 contains 15 residues. CDR1 and CDR2 (germline): MGHDK, SYGVNS. Trimming shortened V by 2 bases and J by 0 bases, and 11 bases separated the two germline ends. The CDR3 coding sequence is TGTGCCAGCAGTGAAGCGGGGGCCAGCTCCTACGAGCAGTACTTC. It codes for CASSEAGASSYEQYF.

The chain employs TRBV5-1 and TRBJ2-7; the match to TRBD2 covers 11 bases. CDR1 is SGHRS, CDR2 YFSETQ, per germline. V was clipped by 5 bases and J by 2 bases; unmatched bases: 12. The CDR3 consists of 17 residues. CDR3 amino acids: CASSDPLLAGGTYEQYF. DNA of the CDR3: TGCGCCAGCAGTGACCCCCTCCTAGCGGGGGGCACCTACGAGCAGTACTTC.

In the case of this clonotype: At one of its ends the junction is not consistent with the germline gene, which may arise from a read error. This chain uses TRBV4-1 with TRBJ2-5; 7 nucleotides match TRBD2. Germline V gene data show CDR1 as MGHRA and CDR2 as YSYEKL. CDR3 length: 13 amino acids. CDR3 in DNA: TGCGCCAGTAGCCCCCCACTGGGGCGGGAGCAGTACTTC. Protein: CASSPPLGREQYF.

This chain uses TRBV29-1 with TRBJ2-7; TRBD2 is a possible D gene (5 bases). CDR1 SQVTM and CDR2 ANQGSEA come from the germline V gene. This CDR3 spans 13 amino acids. V was cut by 4 bases and J by 7 bases, with 17 bases left in between. CDR3 sequence: CSVVEEDYNEQYF. CDR3 in DNA: TGCAGCGTTGTTGAGGAAGACTACAATGAGCAGTACTTC.

This clonotype was observed a handful of times. CDR3 in DNA: TGTGCCAGCAGCTTATCAGGAGGGGGCCGCTACGAGCAGTACTTC. Its protein is CASSLSGGGRYEQYF. The rearrangement joins TRBV7-9 to TRBJ2-7; D might be TRBD1 (7 bases). Germline CDR1 reads SEHNR; CDR2 reads FQNEAQ (reference sequence). Trimming left V 2 bases short and J 3 bases short, with 14 bases between. The CDR3 length is 15 residues.

The chain couples TRBV18 to TRBJ2-4, with D tentatively TRBD1 (6 bases). Trimming shortened V by 3 bases and J by 6 bases, and 21 bases separated the two germline ends. The CDR3 is 17 residues long. The germline CDR1 and CDR2 sequences are KGHSH and LQKENI. The CDR3 bases are TGTGCCAGCTCACCTACTAAAACGACAGGCCCGGGAAACATTCAGTACTTC. It translates to CASSPTKTTGPGNIQYF.

This chain uses TRBV24-1 with TRBJ2-1; 10 bases are shared with TRBD2. This CDR3 is 15 amino acids long. Germline V gene sequence: CDR1 KGHDR, CDR2 SFDVKD. Trimming cost V 9 bases and J 12 bases; bases outside gene matches: 16. The DNA for the CDR3 is TGTGCCACCGCCTCGTTACCTAGCGGGGGCTCTCGGCAGTTCTTC. Encoded protein: CATASLPSGGSRQFF.

The V call is TRBV6-2 or TRBV6-3, the J call TRBJ2-7; D is possibly TRBD1 or TRBD2 (5 bases each). Germline loops: CDR1 MNHEY, CDR2 SVGEGT. Trimming cost V 2 bases and J 1 base, with 12 bases left between them. The CDR3 runs 15 residues. In DNA form, the CDR3 reads TGTGCCAGCAGTTACGCCCGAGAGGGGTCCTACGAGCAGTACTTC. Translating it yields CASSYAREGSYEQYF.

The V and J genes are TRBV29-1 and TRBJ2-2, with a possible D match to TRBD1 (7 bases). The CDR3 consists of 13 residues. The germline CDR1 and CDR2 sequences are SQVTM and ANQGSEA. CDR3 loop: CSGGTVGTGELFF. The CDR3 bases are TGCAGTGGGGGGACAGTCGGGACCGGGGAGCTGTTTTTT.

The chain carries TRBV2 and TRBJ2-7; D possibly corresponds to TRBD1 (7 bases). Looked up from germline, CDR1 is SNHLY and CDR2 is FYNNEI. This CDR3 spans 12 amino acids. V was pared by 10 bases and J by 5 bases, with 15 bases between. The CDR3 sequence is CATQGGMDEQYF. As DNA, the CDR3 is TGTGCCACCCAGGGGGGCATGGACGAGCAGTACTTC. Full variable domain (missing parts from reference TRBV2 and TRBJ2-7): EPEVTQTPSHQVTQMGQEVILRCVPISNHLYFYWYRQILGQKVEFLVSFYNNEISEKSEIFDDQFSVERPDGSNFTLKIRSTKLEDSAMYFCATQGGMDEQYFGPGTRLTVT.

The genes are TRBV7-2 and TRBJ1-2; 8 bases are shared with TRBD1. V shed 5 bases and J 7 bases; nucleotides not matched to a gene: 6. CDR1 and CDR2 from the germline V gene are SGHTA and FQGNSA. The CDR3 loop spans 13 amino acids. The CDR3 loop is CASSLTGDLGYTF. In DNA form, the CDR3 reads TGTGCCAGCAGCCTGACAGGGGATCTTGGCTACACCTTC.

Only one count was recorded for this clonotype. J is TRBJ2-3 and V is TRBV4-1; the D gene is possibly TRBD2 (5 bases). Germline-derived CDR1 and CDR2 are MGHRA and YSYEKL. The CDR3 consists of 16 residues. The V gene lost 5 bases and the J gene lost 0 bases, with 15 bases spanning the gap. Written as DNA, the CDR3 is TGCGCCAGCAGCTTCGGCGGGTCCGTAAGCACAGATACGCAGTATTTT. Residues: CASSFGGSVSTDTQYF.

V and J are TRBV3-1 and TRBJ2-7; D is ambiguous. The ends were cut back, 0 bases at V and 2 bases at J, with 14 bases in the middle. From germline, CDR1 is LGHDT and CDR2 YNNKEL (reference sequence). CDR3 length: 16 amino acids. The CDR3 sequence: CASSQDYIENAYEQYF. The CDR3 DNA reads as TGTGCCAGCAGCCAAGATTACATAGAAAATGCCTACGAGCAGTACTTC.